Following are 14 T cell receptor beta chains from one sample sequenced in a study of blood T cells in healthy people across ages. Alongside a J-beta primer mix, a sample-barcoded 5' primer served in a second PCR lasting 7 to 11 cycles. TCRdb re-analysed the 5' RACE reads in MiXCR, keeping a single row per CDR3 protein. The table shows about 640,000 distinct CDR3 sequences, with roughly 50% occurring only once. Sequencing was performed on blood. The source of these receptors is a man between 60 and 70 years old in good health.

This chain connects TRBV4-2 to TRBJ2-3; 12 bases are shared with TRBD2. Looked up from germline, CDR1 is LGHNA and CDR2 is YNFKEQ. V shed 0 bases and J 0 bases; nucleotides not matched to a gene: 4. CDR3 length: 18 amino acids. The CDR3, as DNA: TGTGCCAGCAGCCAAGAGTTTCTAGCGGGGGGGAGCACAGATACGCAGTATTTT. The encoded protein is CASSQEFLAGGSTDTQYF.

The chain combines TRBV5-1 with TRBJ2-5; D gene unclear. This CDR3 comprises 15 residues. The germline V gene encodes CDR1 SGHRS and CDR2 YFSETQ. Between the trimmed V and J ends, which lost 0 bases and 11 bases, there was a span of 20 bases. The CDR3 DNA is TGCGCCAGCAGCTTGGAGGGCGCGGCCTACAATGAGCAGTACTTC. The encoded protein is CASSLEGAAYNEQYF. The full variable domain, completed using reference TRBV5-1 and TRBJ2-5, is KAGVTQTPRYLIKTRGQQVTLSCSPISGHRSVSWYQQTPGQGLQFLFEYFSETQRNKGNFPGRFSGRQFSNSRSEMNVSTLELGDSALYLCASSLEGAAYNEQYFGPGTRLLVL.

The gene calls are TRBV29-1 and TRBJ1-1, with 7 bases fitting TRBD1. V shed 7 bases and J 4 bases; nucleotides not matched to a gene: 9. This CDR3 has 13 residues. Germline V gene data show CDR1 as SQVTM and CDR2 as ANQGSEA. The CDR3 loop reads CSGRAGGSTEAFF. Here the CDR3 DNA reads TGCAGCGGGCGGGCAGGGGGAAGCACTGAAGCTTTCTTT.

The J gene is TRBJ1-4, the V gene TRBV15, with 9 bases lining up with TRBD1. This CDR3 contains 15 residues. The V segment lost 5 bases and the J segment 7 bases; nucleotides outside the gene matches: 8. CDR1 LNHNV and CDR2 YYDKDF come from the germline V gene (reference sequence). CDR3: CATSPQRDRAEKLFF. As DNA, the CDR3 is TGTGCCACCAGCCCACAACGGGACAGGGCTGAAAAACTGTTTTTT.

The gene calls are TRBV4-2 and TRBJ2-3; 8 nucleotides align to TRBD2. The CDR3 has 19 amino acids. The trim removed 4 bases at V and 4 bases at J, leaving 19 bases unmatched. The V gene's germline CDR1 is LGHNA and CDR2 YNFKEQ. The DNA for the CDR3 is TGTGCCAGCAGCCCGGACGCTGCCGGGGGGCGGGGGGTACCAGATACGCAGTATTTT. Translation: CASSPDAAGGRGVPDTQYF.

A note on this clonotype: At one of its ends the junction is not consistent with the germline gene, which may arise from a read error. This chain connects TRBV3-1 to TRBJ2-1; TRBD1 aligns across 11 bases. The CDR3 contains 18 residues. Germline CDR1 is LGHDT and CDR2 is YNNKEL (reference sequence). CDR3: CASSRSTGTGGSYNGQFF. CDR3 bases: TGTGCCAGCAGCCGATCGACCGGGACAGGGGGATCCTACAATGGGCAGTTCTTC.

As regards this clonotype: The junction differs from germline at one of its ends, possibly a read error. V is TRBV10-2 and J is TRBJ2-5; D might be TRBD1 (6 bases). The CDR3 covers 12 residues. CDR1 and CDR2 (germline): WSHSY, SAAADI. The CDR3, as DNA: TGTGCCAGCATAGGGGGCCAAGAGACCCAGTACTTC. Translation gives CASIGGQETQYF.

This clonotype was counted between two and nine times. The chain is built from TRBV28 and TRBJ2-5; 7 nucleotides align to TRBD1. In germline, CDR1 is MDHEN, CDR2 SYDVKM. CDR3 length: 15 residues. V lost 6 bases to trimming and J lost 2 bases; unmatched junction nucleotides: 9. The CDR3 sequence: CASSSRGTVQETQYF. The DNA of the CDR3 is TGTGCCAGCAGCTCGCGAGGGACAGTTCAAGAGACCCAGTACTTC.

This chain uses TRBV12-3 or TRBV12-4 with TRBJ2-3, with 13 bases aligning to TRBD2. The CDR3 totals 15 residues. With 5 bases clipped from V and 7 bases from J, the junction kept 6 bases outside the gene matches. The CDR3 DNA follows: TGTGCCAGCAGTCCACTAGCGGGGGGGCGTTATACGCAGTATTTT. It encodes CASSPLAGGRYTQYF.

V and J are TRBV10-3 and TRBJ2-5, with 10 bases that match TRBD2. From germline, CDR1 is ENHRY and CDR2 SYGVKD. The CDR3 totals 15 residues. With 3 bases clipped from V and 2 bases from J, the junction kept 3 bases outside the gene matches. The CDR3 reads CAISDGLAAQETQYF. DNA of the CDR3: TGTGCCATCAGTGACGGACTAGCGGCACAAGAGACCCAGTACTTC.

This clonotype appeared a few times. The genes are TRBV7-2 and TRBJ1-6; D might be TRBD1 (6 bases). There are 15 residues in the CDR3. Germline V lookup: CDR1 SGHTA, CDR2 FQGNSA. Between the trimmed V and J ends, which lost 2 bases and 6 bases, there was a span of 11 bases. The CDR3 here is CASSLSGGFNSPLHF. DNA for the CDR3: TGTGCCAGCAGCTTATCGGGGGGCTTTAATTCACCCCTCCACTTT.

This clonotype was picked up a small number of times. The chain carries TRBV4-2 and TRBJ2-6; TRBD1 aligns across 8 bases. Germline loops: CDR1 LGHNA, CDR2 YNFKEQ. The CDR3 length is 18 residues. V was pared by 4 bases and J by 0 bases, with 8 bases of the junction left unmatched. The CDR3 region is CASSPMGQAGSGANVLTF. CDR3 DNA: TGTGCCAGCAGCCCTATGGGACAGGCGGGCTCTGGGGCCAACGTCCTGACTTTC.

A few counts support this clonotype. The chain combines TRBV18 with TRBJ2-4, with D possibly being TRBD1 (6 bases). The CDR3 has 15 amino acids. Germline CDR1 KGHSH, CDR2 LQKENI. V was pared by 4 bases and J by 6 bases, with 16 bases between. Written as DNA, the CDR3 is TGTGCCAGCTCACTTTCCGCGGACAGAAGAAACATTCAGTACTTC. This encodes CASSLSADRRNIQYF.

The CDR3 spells CASRAGTGGNQPQHF. The CDR3, as DNA: TGTGCCAGCAGAGCCGGGACAGGGGGCAATCAGCCCCAGCATTTT. This chain connects TRBV2 to TRBJ1-5; 10 nucleotides line up with TRBD1. The CDR3 has 15 amino acids. The germline V gene has CDR1 SNHLY and CDR2 FYNNEI. Unmatched junction bases numbered 4, after V lost 6 bases and J lost 2 bases. The complete variable domain, with remaining parts taken from reference TRBV2 and TRBJ1-5, reads EPEVTQTPSHQVTQMGQEVILRCVPISNHLYFYWYRQILGQKVEFLVSFYNNEISEKSEIFDDQFSVERPDGSNFTLKIRSTKLEDSAMYFCASRAGTGGNQPQHFGDGTRLSIL.